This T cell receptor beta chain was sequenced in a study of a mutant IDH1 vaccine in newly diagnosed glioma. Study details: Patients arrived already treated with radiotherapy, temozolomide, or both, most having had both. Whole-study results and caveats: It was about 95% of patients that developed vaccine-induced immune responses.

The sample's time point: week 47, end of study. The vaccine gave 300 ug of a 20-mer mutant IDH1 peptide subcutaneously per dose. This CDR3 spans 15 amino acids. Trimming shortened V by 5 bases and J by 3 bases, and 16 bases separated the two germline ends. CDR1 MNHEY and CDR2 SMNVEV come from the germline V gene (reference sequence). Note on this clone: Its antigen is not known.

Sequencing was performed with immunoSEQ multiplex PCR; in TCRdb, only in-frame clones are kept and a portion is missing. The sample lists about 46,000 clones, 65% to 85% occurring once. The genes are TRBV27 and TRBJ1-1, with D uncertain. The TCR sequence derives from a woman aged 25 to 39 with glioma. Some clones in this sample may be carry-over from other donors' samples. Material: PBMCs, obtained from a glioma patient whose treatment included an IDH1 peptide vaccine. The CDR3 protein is CASSLRGLRDTEAFF. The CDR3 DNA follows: TGTGCCAGCAGTCTGCGGGGTCTAAGGGACACTGAAGCTTTCTTT.